This entry lists 8 T cell receptor beta chains sequenced from one sample in a study of OX40 agonist ivuxolimab in advanced cancers. TCRdb's copy holds only in-frame clones and misses some; the assay was immunoSEQ multiplex PCR. Of about 18,000 clones in the sample, about 67% were seen once. The sample consisted of CD4+ or CD8+ T cells sorted from blood, taken in a trial of the OX40 agonist ivuxolimab. These receptor sequences come from an adult with an advanced solid tumor such as melanoma, head and neck, liver or kidney cancer.

The V call is TRBV9, the J call TRBJ2-7; weak D call: TRBD2 (6 bases). The V end lost 0 bases, the J end lost 2 bases, and 12 bases lay between the germline ends. Per germline, CDR1 SGDLS and CDR2 YYNGEE. The CDR3 extends over 15 amino acids. The CDR3 is CASSVAGGVPYEQYF. The DNA for the CDR3 is TGTGCCAGCAGCGTAGCTGGAGGGGTGCCCTACGAGCAGTACTTC.

The chain is built from TRBV5-4 and TRBJ2-5; D call uncertain. The V and J ends lost 4 bases and 6 bases respectively, with 16 bases between them. Germline CDR1 SGHNT, CDR2 YYREEE (reference sequence). The CDR3 is 14 amino acids. The CDR3 sequence: CASSARSGWKTQYF. In nucleotides, the CDR3 is TGTGCCAGCAGCGCGCGGTCGGGTTGGAAGACCCAGTACTTC.

The chain couples TRBV7-6 to TRBJ2-1; 7 nucleotides line up with TRBD2. CDR1 is SGHVS, CDR2 FNYEAQ, per germline. CDR3 length equals 17 residues. V gave up 1 base and J gave up 4 bases; unmatched junction bases: 10. For the CDR3, the DNA is TGTGCCAGCAGCTTAGGCCCTAGCGGCCCACAATACAATGAGCAGTTCTTC. This gives the protein CASSLGPSGPQYNEQFF.

This clone was seen only a few times. The chain employs TRBV4-3 and TRBJ2-7; 8 nucleotides match TRBD2. In germline, CDR1 is LGHNA, CDR2 YSLEER. CDR3 length: 17 amino acids. Trimming took 0 bases from V and 1 from J; bases not matched to a gene: 8. CDR3: CASSQDHRSGSSYEQYF. The CDR3 bases are TGCGCCAGCAGCCAAGATCACCGGAGCGGGAGTTCCTACGAGCAGTACTTC.

Here the CDR3 reads CASSLQGWQGYTF. The CDR3, as DNA: TGTGCCAGCAGCTTACAAGGGTGGCAGGGCTACACCTTC. This rearrangement joins TRBV5-8 to TRBJ1-2; no firm D call. Trimming stripped 2 bases from V and 8 bases from J, with 13 bases between. The V gene's germline CDR1 is SGHTS and CDR2 YDEGEE. There are 13 residues in the CDR3. The full variable domain, with the rest looked up from reference TRBV5-8 and TRBJ1-2, is EAGVTQSPTHLIKTRGQQATLRCSPISGHTSVYWYQQALGLGLQFLLWYDEGEERNRGNFPPRFSGRQFPNYSSELNVNALELEDSALYLCASSLQGWQGYTFGSGTRLTVV.

This rearrangement joins TRBV7-2 to TRBJ2-1; D ambiguous. The CDR3 runs 12 residues. Germline V lookup: CDR1 SGHTA, CDR2 FQGNSA. V was clipped by 5 bases and J by 7 bases, with 9 bases between them. This CDR3 reads CASSLSGNEQFF. CDR3 nucleotides: TGTGCCAGCAGCCTCTCTGGGAATGAGCAGTTCTTC.

This clone came up a few times. The rearrangement links TRBV28 to TRBJ2-7; a possible D gene is TRBD1 (5 bases). CDR3 size: 12 residues. CDR1 and CDR2 from the germline V gene are MDHEN and SYDVKM. The V end lost 7 bases, the J end lost 3 bases, and 10 bases lay between the germline ends. The CDR3 bases are TGTGCCAGCATGCAGGGTAACTACGAGCAGTACTTC. It encodes CASMQGNYEQYF.

In its sample, this clone ranks as medium-sized. The rearrangement joins TRBV5-4 to TRBJ2-1; possible D gene TRBD2, 6 bases. The V end lost 0 bases, the J end lost 0 bases, and 22 bases lay between the germline ends. Germline CDR1 reads SGHNT; CDR2 reads YYREEE (reference sequence). The CDR3 contains 20 residues. The DNA of the CDR3 is TGTGCCAGCAGCTTGGCGGTCCTAGCGAGCCGCGTATCCTCCTACAATGAGCAGTTCTTC. Its protein is CASSLAVLASRVSSYNEQFF.